The sequence of this T cell receptor (beta chain) was determined in a study of blood T cell repertoires in COVID-19. Study at large: T cells, B-cell-depleted T cells, or PBMCs supplied cDNA or gDNA.

Those who participated ranged in age from roughly 18 to 89 years and resided in some 24 US areas. Cohort placement rested on clinical history that participants reported themselves. Resolution of symptoms, clearance, or two negative PCRs was present in recovered Cohort 3 donors. Clones were sequenced by immunoSEQ multiplex PCR, and TCRdb holds only the in-frame ones, with some missing. Of 300,000 to 400,000 clones in the sample, about 88% were seen once. V dropped 8 bases and J dropped 0 bases, with 17 bases sitting between them. The CDR3 is 16 residues long. Germline lookup yields CDR1 LNHDA and CDR2 SQIVND (reference sequence).

The chain carries TRBV19 and TRBJ1-5; no clear D. The source is a woman under 40 who had recovered from COVID-19. Sequencing used PBMCs or T cells enriched from blood (not recorded which). In nucleotides, the CDR3 is TGTGCCAGTGGGGAGTTTTGGTCAAATAGCAATCAGCCCCAGCATTTT. Amino acids: CASGEFWSNSNQPQHF. Filled out from reference TRBV19 and TRBJ1-5, the complete variable domain reads DGGITQSPKYLFRKEGQNVTLSCEQNLNHDAMYWYRQDPGQGLRLIYYSQIVNDFQKGDIAEGYSVSREKKESFPLTVTSAQKNPTAFYLCASGEFWSNSNQPQHFGDGTRLSIL.